What follows are 8 T cell receptor beta chains derived from one specimen sequenced in a study of T cell repertoires in cytomegalovirus infection (dated by TCRdb to between 2019 and 2020). For sequencing, an Illumina HiSeq 1500 was employed. TCRdb reprocessed the public reads (quality trimming at Q25 with fastp, clone calling with MiXCR) and kept in-frame beta chains. Identical CDR3 protein sequences are pooled into one entry, listed with their most common genes and DNA. Present in this sample are hundreds of thousands of distinct CDR3 sequences, 31% of which were seen just once. Approximately 14% of the sample comes from the top ten. The sample consisted of PBMCs. These receptors all come from a human donor in good health (CMV status not recorded). Some clones in this sample may be carry-over from other donors' samples.

The chain uses TRBV24-1 and TRBJ1-2; the D is unclear. The CDR3 spans 14 residues. From germline, CDR1 is KGHDR and CDR2 SFDVKD. Trimming stripped 3 bases from V and 3 bases from J, with 10 bases between. The CDR3 coding sequence is TGTGCCACCAGTGATCATGCGGTGGACTATGGCTACACCTTC. This translates into CATSDHAVDYGYTF.

To note about this clonotype: A read error may explain this, as a much larger clone is one base away. The chain recombines TRBV4-2 with TRBJ2-2, with unresolved D. This CDR3 contains 13 residues. Looked up from germline, CDR1 is LGHNA and CDR2 is YNFKEQ. CDR3 DNA sequence: TGTTCCAGCAGCTACCTGAACACCGGGGAGCTGTTTTTT. Its translation is CSSSYLNTGELFF.

As regards this clonotype: One end of the junction does not line up with germline, which may come from a read error. This rearrangement joins TRBV7-6 to TRBJ2-7; TRBD1 aligns across 8 bases. The CDR3 sequence is 15 residues long. Germline V gene sequence: CDR1 SGHVS, CDR2 FNYEAQ. CDR3 bases: TGTGCCATCAGCTTGTGGACAGGGATGTCCTACGAGCAGTACTTC. The encoded protein is CAISLWTGMSYEQYF.

The chain is built from TRBV10-2 and TRBJ2-2, with 9 bases aligning to TRBD2. This CDR3 is 17 amino acids long. Losses at the gene ends were 6 bases for V and 4 bases for J; bases not matched to a gene: 12. In germline, CDR1 is WSHSY, CDR2 SAAADI. The CDR3 loop is CASSPLAGGPGTGELFF. In nucleotides, the CDR3 is TGCGCCAGCAGCCCATTGGCGGGGGGGCCGGGCACCGGGGAGCTGTTTTTT.

In nucleotides, the CDR3 is TGTGCCAGCAGTTTGGGGGGAGGGGAAGGTGAGCAGTTCTTC. Translated, it gives CASSLGGGEGEQFF. The chain links TRBV28 to TRBJ2-1; 7 bases fit TRBD2. Germline assignment: CDR1 MDHEN and CDR2 SYDVKM. This CDR3 comprises 14 residues. J lost 9 bases, V lost 3 bases, and 8 bases had no gene match.

This clonotype has ten or more counts. The junction departs from germline at one end; a sequencing error may be responsible. V is TRBV7-9 and J is TRBJ2-7; 7 nucleotides agree with TRBD1. The CDR3 consists of 12 residues. Germline V gene lookup returns CDR1 SEHNR and CDR2 FQNEAQ (reference sequence). The CDR3 region has the DNA TGTGCCAGCAGCTTAATCGGGACAGATCCGAAGTTC. Translated, it gives CASSLIGTDPKF.

This clonotype came up once. J is TRBJ2-1 and V is TRBV11-2, with 7 positions matching TRBD1. V lost 1 base, J lost 8 bases, and 8 bases stayed unmatched. This CDR3 is 15 amino acids long. CDR1 and CDR2 from the germline V gene are SGHAT and FQNNGV. The CDR3 spells CASSLAPDREYEQFF. The DNA for the CDR3 is TGTGCCAGCAGCTTAGCCCCCGACAGGGAGTATGAGCAGTTCTTC.

This clonotype was counted only a few times. The genes are TRBV4-1 and TRBJ2-5; D is unclear. This CDR3 spans 17 amino acids. Trimming took off 0 bases at V and 4 bases at J, with 18 bases between the two ends. The germline V gene has CDR1 MGHRA and CDR2 YSYEKL. The CDR3 region is CASSQEGSLNLGETQYF. CDR3 coding DNA: TGCGCCAGCAGCCAAGAGGGCAGCCTAAACTTGGGAGAGACCCAGTACTTC.